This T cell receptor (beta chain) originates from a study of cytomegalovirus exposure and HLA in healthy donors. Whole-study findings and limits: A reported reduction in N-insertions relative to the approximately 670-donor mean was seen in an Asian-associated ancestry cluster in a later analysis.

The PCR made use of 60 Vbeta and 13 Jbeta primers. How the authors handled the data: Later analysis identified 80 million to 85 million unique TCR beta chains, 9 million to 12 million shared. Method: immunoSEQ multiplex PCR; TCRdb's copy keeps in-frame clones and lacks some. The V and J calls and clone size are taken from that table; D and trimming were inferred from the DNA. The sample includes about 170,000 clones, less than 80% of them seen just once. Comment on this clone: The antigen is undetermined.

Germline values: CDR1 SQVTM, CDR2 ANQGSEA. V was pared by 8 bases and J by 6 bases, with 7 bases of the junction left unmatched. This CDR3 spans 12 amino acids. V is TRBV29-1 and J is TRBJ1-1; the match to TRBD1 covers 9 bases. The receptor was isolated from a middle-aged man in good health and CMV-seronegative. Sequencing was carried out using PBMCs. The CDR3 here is CSTGGTGSEAFF. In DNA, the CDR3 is TGCAGCACTGGGGGGACAGGGTCTGAAGCTTTCTTT. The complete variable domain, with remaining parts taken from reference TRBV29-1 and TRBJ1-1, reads SAVISQKPSRDICQRGTSLTIQCQVDSQVTMMFWYRQQPGQSLTLIATANQGSEATYESGFVIDKFPISRPNLTFSTLTVSNMSPEDSSIYLCSTGGTGSEAFFGQGTRLTVV.